This passage covers 32 T cell receptor beta chains from one sample sequenced in a study of T-cell memory formation after mild COVID-19 (dated by TCRdb to 2020 to 2022). The method behind the library was 5' RACE. Sequencing took place on an Illumina NovaSeq 6000. The public sequencing data were trimmed at Q25 with fastp and processed into clonotypes with MiXCR by TCRdb, which kept only in-frame beta chains. Rows with a matching CDR3 protein are joined into one entry that keeps the most common DNA and genes. Present in this sample are fewer than 700,000 distinct CDR3 sequences, 18% of which were seen just once. The ten top clones hold more than 10% of the sample. Material: PBMCs or a T cell subset sorted from them (not recorded which). The source of these receptors is an adult woman who had mild COVID-19 (a few samples of this study predate the infection). The sample titles of this study are shuffled in the database, so cell type and time point are left out; the donor was told from shared clones.

The chain employs TRBV7-8 and TRBJ1-4, with a weak D call TRBD1 (5 bases). Germline V gene data show CDR1 as SGHVS and CDR2 as FQNEAQ. CDR3 length: 15 residues. V was clipped by 4 bases and J by 8 bases, with 17 bases between them. CDR3 coding DNA: TGTGCCAGCAGCTCCCCCCAGGGAGTGGGGGAAAAACTGTTTTTT. Translating gives CASSSPQGVGEKLFF.

This chain uses TRBV7-9 with TRBJ2-1, with TRBD1 matching 9 bases. Germline V lookup: CDR1 SEHNR, CDR2 FQNEAQ (reference sequence). This CDR3 is 14 amino acids long. With 4 bases clipped from V and 12 bases from J, the junction kept 10 bases outside the gene matches. The CDR3 loop is CASSYPGQGLPQFF. The DNA for the CDR3 is TGTGCCAGCAGCTACCCGGGACAGGGACTCCCGCAGTTCTTC.

This chain links TRBV4-1 with TRBJ2-1; D is unresolved. CDR1 is MGHRA, CDR2 YSYEKL, per germline. This CDR3 is built from 15 residues. Trimming took 0 bases from V and 4 from J, leaving 10 bases between them. The CDR3 protein is CASSQDGVGYNEQFF. CDR3 DNA sequence: TGCGCCAGCAGCCAAGATGGGGTAGGTTACAATGAGCAGTTCTTC.

The rearrangement links TRBV4-2 to TRBJ1-2; D not resolved. The V gene lost 4 bases and the J gene lost 7 bases, with 19 bases spanning the gap. The germline gives CDR1 LGHNA, CDR2 YNFKEQ. The CDR3 loop spans 15 amino acids. CDR3 loop: CASSPGDTAGGGYTF. CDR3 sequence (DNA): TGTGCCAGCAGCCCCGGAGACACGGCCGGTGGTGGCTACACCTTC.

The rearrangement uses TRBV5-5 and TRBJ2-1, with D tentatively TRBD1 or TRBD2 (5 bases each). The V gene lost 0 bases and the J gene lost 5 bases, with 15 bases spanning the gap. The CDR3 has 16 amino acids. CDR1 and CDR2 (germline): SGHKS, YYEKEE (reference sequence). CDR3 loop: CASSLEDRDANNEQFF. As DNA, the CDR3 is TGTGCCAGCAGCTTGGAGGACCGGGACGCCAACAATGAGCAGTTCTTC.

This clonotype was seen a handful of times. The chain combines TRBV5-1 with TRBJ2-7; 14 positions match TRBD2. CDR1 and CDR2 from the germline V gene are SGHRS and YFSETQ. The CDR3 sequence is 15 residues long. The V gene end was trimmed by 4 bases and the J gene end by 6 bases; junction bases not matched to a gene: 6. As DNA, the CDR3 is TGCGCCAGCAGCGCCGGGACTAGCGGGAGTCTCGAGCAGTACTTC. Translating gives CASSAGTSGSLEQYF.

This CDR3 reads CASSSTTGWGTDTQYF. The CDR3 nucleotides are TGCGCCAGCAGCTCCACGACAGGGTGGGGCACAGATACGCAGTATTTT. This rearrangement joins TRBV5-1 to TRBJ2-3; TRBD1 matches 7 bases. CDR1 and CDR2 (germline): SGHRS, YFSETQ. The CDR3 contains 16 residues. Trimming took 3 bases from V and 1 from J; bases not matched to a gene: 8.

This clonotype was counted a few times. The J gene is TRBJ2-1, the V gene TRBV4-3; TRBD2 agrees at 12 bases. The CDR3 sequence is 15 residues long. Germline CDR1 LGHNA, CDR2 YSLEER. The V gene end was trimmed by 6 bases and the J gene end by 3 bases; junction bases not matched to a gene: 3. CDR3 nucleotide sequence: TGCGCCAGCAGTCGGACTAGCGGGGTCTACAATGAGCAGTTCTTC. Amino acid sequence: CASSRTSGVYNEQFF.

This clonotype has only a few counts. V gene TRBV7-2 combines with J gene TRBJ2-1, with 9 bases lining up with TRBD2. CDR1 and CDR2 from the germline V gene are SGHTA and FQGNSA. V gave up 5 bases and J gave up 7 bases; unmatched junction bases: 3. The CDR3 totals 13 residues. This CDR3 is CASSKGLANEQFF. The CDR3 DNA is TGTGCCAGCAGCAAGGGACTAGCTAATGAGCAGTTCTTC. Filled out from reference TRBV7-2 and TRBJ2-1, the complete variable domain reads GAGVSQSPSNKVTEKGKDVELRCDPISGHTALYWYRQSLGQGLEFLIYFQGNSAPDKSGLPSDRFSAERTGGSVSTLTIQRTQQEDSAVYLCASSKGLANEQFFGPGTRLTVL.

The chain recombines TRBV7-9 with TRBJ2-7; D may be TRBD1 (6 bases). Between the trimmed V and J ends, which lost 4 bases and 1 base, there was a span of 14 bases. Germline V gives CDR1 SEHNR, CDR2 FQNEAQ (reference sequence). There are 15 residues in the CDR3. CDR3 protein: CASSSGHLRSYEQYF. For the CDR3, the DNA is TGTGCCAGCAGCTCGGGACATCTGAGGTCCTACGAGCAGTACTTC.

This chain connects TRBV12-3 or TRBV12-4 to TRBJ2-1, with 12 bases that match TRBD2. The J segment lost 2 bases and the V segment lost 11 bases, leaving 4 bases of the junction unmatched. The CDR3 has 14 residues. CDR3 region: CAGGTSGPYNEQFF. CDR3 in DNA: TGTGCCGGGGGGACTAGCGGGCCCTACAATGAGCAGTTCTTC.

The chain employs TRBV15 and TRBJ1-6; D is uncertain. This CDR3 is 14 amino acids long. Trimming removed 3 bases at V and 8 bases at J, with 11 bases between. Germline values: CDR1 LNHNV, CDR2 YYDKDF (reference sequence). The CDR3 loop is CATSSREMDSPLHF. The CDR3 coding sequence is TGTGCCACCAGCAGTAGGGAGATGGATTCACCCCTCCACTTT.

This clonotype was detected only a few times. The rearrangement joins TRBV24-1 to TRBJ2-4; no clear D. In germline, CDR1 is KGHDR, CDR2 SFDVKD. Trimming pared 2 bases from V and 6 bases from J, leaving 10 bases between. This CDR3 is built from 14 residues. The CDR3 region has the DNA TGTGCCACCAGTGATTCAGGTTCGGGAAACATTCAGTACTTC. Encoded protein: CATSDSGSGNIQYF.

In DNA form, the CDR3 reads TGCAGCGTTGGGGGACTAGCGGTCTCTTTTGATGAGCAGTTCTTC. Translating gives CSVGGLAVSFDEQFF. The chain is built from TRBV29-1 and TRBJ2-1, with 11 bases lining up with TRBD2. The J segment lost 8 bases and the V segment lost 4 bases, leaving 10 bases of the junction unmatched. Germline-derived CDR1 and CDR2 are SQVTM and ANQGSEA. This CDR3 contains 15 residues.

This clonotype has a handful of counts. V and J are TRBV7-9 and TRBJ2-1; 16 bases are shared with TRBD2. The CDR3 has 19 residues. Germline trimming cut 5 bases from V and 1 base from J; bases unmatched to any gene: 8. CDR1 is SEHNR and CDR2 is FQNEAQ in the germline V gene (reference sequence). The CDR3, as DNA: TGTGCCAGCAGCACACCGGGACTAGCGGGAGGGAGTTCCTACAATGAGCAGTTCTTC. It specifies CASSTPGLAGGSSYNEQFF.

The CDR3 nucleotides read TGCAGTGCTAGAAGGCTAGCGGCCCAAGAGACCCAGTACTTC. Translating gives CSARRLAAQETQYF. V gene TRBV20-1 combines with J gene TRBJ2-5; 7 nucleotides align to TRBD2. V dropped 2 bases and J dropped 1; count of bases not matched to a gene: 4. This CDR3 spans 14 amino acids. In germline, CDR1 is DFQATT, CDR2 SNEGSKA (reference sequence).

The chain employs TRBV29-1 and TRBJ2-3; the match to TRBD2 covers 7 bases. This CDR3 has 15 amino acids. V shed 3 bases, J shed 4 bases, and the junction held 10 bases outside the gene matches. Germline CDR1 reads SQVTM; CDR2 reads ANQGSEA. Here the CDR3 DNA reads TGCAGCGTTGATTTGGGCGGGAGTTTTGCAGATACGCAGTATTTT. It yields the protein CSVDLGGSFADTQYF.

In its sample, this clonotype was seen a few times. The chain couples TRBV7-9 to TRBJ2-3; no clear D gene. V was pared by 4 bases and J by 2 bases, with 13 bases between. Germline V lookup: CDR1 SEHNR, CDR2 FQNEAQ (reference sequence). The CDR3 extends over 15 amino acids. The CDR3 reads CASSSGPTSTDTQYF. The CDR3 region has the DNA TGTGCCAGCAGCTCCGGTCCTACCTCCACAGATACGCAGTATTTT.

This clonotype was counted a few times. The chain joins TRBV7-8 to TRBJ2-2; no firm D call. V was shortened by 5 bases and J by 6 bases, with 7 bases between the two germline ends. CDR1 and CDR2 (germline): SGHVS, FQNEAQ. The CDR3 is made up of 12 amino acids. The CDR3 sequence: CASSPVAGELFF. The CDR3 DNA reads TGTGCCAGCAGCCCCGTCGCCGGGGAGCTGTTTTTT.

This chain connects TRBV7-3 to TRBJ2-3; D is unclear. CDR1 and CDR2 from the germline V gene are SGHTA and FQGTGA. This CDR3 spans 13 amino acids. V gave up 4 bases and J gave up 4 bases, with 9 bases separating them. CDR3 in DNA: TGTGCCAGCAGCTCGTTTCCGGCAGATACGCAGTATTTT. This encodes CASSSFPADTQYF.

The chain uses TRBV5-1 and TRBJ2-3, with no clear D. Germline V gives CDR1 SGHRS, CDR2 YFSETQ. V dropped 1 base and J dropped 1 base, with 7 bases sitting between them. This CDR3 contains 14 residues. The DNA of the CDR3 is TGCGCCAGCAGCTTGCCTACAGGCACAGATACGCAGTATTTT. Amino acids: CASSLPTGTDTQYF.

This clonotype came up a few times. CDR3 sequence: CASSLAGGGAFF. The CDR3 coding sequence is TGTGCCAGCAGCTTAGCGGGGGGAGGAGCTTTCTTT. This rearrangement joins TRBV7-8 to TRBJ1-1, with a tentative D call TRBD1 (5 bases). This CDR3 spans 12 amino acids. V was cut by 0 bases and J by 10 bases, with 9 bases left in between. Germline V lookup: CDR1 SGHVS, CDR2 FQNEAQ.

V is TRBV12-3 or TRBV12-4 and J is TRBJ1-1; a weak D match, TRBD1 (5 bases). The CDR3 extends over 13 amino acids. Trimming stripped 1 base from V and 9 bases from J, with 12 bases between. CDR3 amino acids: CASSLGGTAQAFF. CDR3 DNA: TGTGCCAGCAGTTTAGGGGGGACTGCACAAGCTTTCTTT.

The rearrangement joins TRBV20-1 to TRBJ2-3, with D perhaps matching TRBD1 (5 bases). This CDR3 has 15 amino acids. Trimming shortened V by 5 bases and J by 2 bases, and 17 bases separated the two germline ends. Looked up from germline, CDR1 is DFQATT and CDR2 is SNEGSKA (reference sequence). The CDR3 DNA is TGCAGTGCTCCCCTTCGAAGGGGCTACACAGATACGCAGTATTTT. Translation: CSAPLRRGYTDTQYF.

The V gene is TRBV7-9, the J gene TRBJ2-3, with D possibly TRBD1 on 5 matching bases. The V gene lost 0 bases and the J gene lost 0 bases, with 13 bases spanning the gap. Germline loops: CDR1 SEHNR, CDR2 FQNEAQ (reference sequence). The CDR3 consists of 17 residues. The CDR3 is CASSLAMTRESTDTQYF. CDR3 nucleotides: TGTGCCAGCAGCTTAGCGATGACCAGGGAAAGCACAGATACGCAGTATTTT.

This clonotype was detected a few times. The rearrangement uses TRBV10-3 and TRBJ2-2; no clear D gene. CDR3 length: 15 residues. V was trimmed by 4 bases and J by 4 bases, leaving 13 bases between them. Germline V gene lookup returns CDR1 ENHRY and CDR2 SYGVKD. The CDR3 sequence: CAISVALEFTGELFF. The CDR3 nucleotides read TGTGCCATCAGTGTTGCACTCGAGTTCACCGGGGAGCTGTTTTTT.

The rearrangement joins TRBV7-3 to TRBJ2-5; D perhaps matches TRBD1 (6 bases). This CDR3 is built from 13 residues. V dropped 5 bases and J dropped 4 bases, with 11 bases sitting between them. CDR1 and CDR2 (germline): SGHTA, FQGTGA. For the CDR3, the DNA is TGTGCCAGCAGCCCGTTGGGGGCAGAGACCCAGTACTTC. It encodes CASSPLGAETQYF.

This chain joins TRBV5-1 and TRBJ2-3; 7 positions agree with TRBD1. CDR1 is SGHRS and CDR2 is YFSETQ in the germline V gene. V lost 1 base, J lost 2 bases, and 4 bases stayed unmatched. The CDR3 sequence is 15 residues long. This CDR3 reads CASSLLGTDTDTQYF. The CDR3 nucleotides are TGCGCCAGCAGCTTGTTGGGGACAGACACAGATACGCAGTATTTT.

This clonotype was counted ten times or more. This chain uses TRBV5-4 with TRBJ2-5; 12 nucleotides line up with TRBD2. With V trimmed by 6 bases and J by 5 bases, 8 bases remained unmatched. Germline CDR1 and CDR2: SGHNT and YYREEE (reference sequence). This CDR3 is built from 15 residues. CDR3 nucleotide sequence: TGTGCCAGCACCCCACTAGCGGGGGGCTTGGAGACCCAGTACTTC. Encoded protein: CASTPLAGGLETQYF.

This clonotype was seen a few times. The chain couples TRBV20-1 to TRBJ1-1; possibly TRBD1 for D (6 bases). This CDR3 comprises 11 residues. CDR1 and CDR2 from the germline V gene are DFQATT and SNEGSKA (reference sequence). The CDR3 nucleotides are TGCAGCCAACAGGGGAACACTGAAGCTTTCTTT. Its translation is CSQQGNTEAFF.

This clonotype was counted between two and nine times. J is TRBJ1-2 and V is TRBV6-2 or TRBV6-3, with 8 bases aligning to TRBD1. This CDR3 spans 15 amino acids. V lost 5 bases, J lost 3 bases, and 8 bases stayed unmatched. From germline, CDR1 is MNHEY and CDR2 SVGEGT. The CDR3 protein is CASSPVGQGDYGYTF. CDR3 sequence (DNA): TGTGCCAGCAGTCCCGTCGGACAGGGAGACTATGGCTACACCTTC.

The gene calls are TRBV7-9 and TRBJ1-2, with no clear D. This CDR3 is 15 amino acids long. Germline V CDR1 and CDR2: SEHNR, FQNEAQ (reference sequence). V lost 1 base and J 2 bases, leaving 11 bases between the germline ends. In DNA form, the CDR3 reads TGTGCCAGCAGCTTAGAAGCAGCCCTGAACTATGGCTACACCTTC. It codes for CASSLEAALNYGYTF.